One and the same sample provided the 3 T cell receptor beta chains below, sequenced in a study of T cells after posttransplantation cyclophosphamide. Sequencing used immunoSEQ multiplex PCR; TCRdb keeps in-frame clones, though not all of them. Among about 24,000 clones listed, around 86% were seen once. Sequencing was carried out using PBMCs. These receptors all stem from a woman in her sixties or seventies with a blood cancer, CMV-positive, and with a related stem cell donor.

V gene TRBV11-2 combines with J gene TRBJ2-7; 10 bases are shared with TRBD2. The CDR3 runs to 17 residues. J lost 3 bases, V lost 2 bases, and 10 bases had no gene match. Germline CDR1 SGHAT, CDR2 FQNNGV. The CDR3 loop reads CASSLIRASGRLYEQYF. The CDR3 coding sequence is TGTGCCAGCAGCTTAATCCGGGCTAGCGGGAGACTCTACGAGCAGTACTTC.

Turning to this clone: A junction end diverges from the germline sequence, so it may reflect a read error. The J gene is TRBJ1-4, the V gene TRBV6-1; tentative D call: TRBD1 (5 bases). Germline V gene sequence: CDR1 MNHNS, CDR2 SASEGT. The CDR3 spans 15 residues. CDR3 sequence reads: CASSARQRTDEKLLF. The CDR3 nucleotides are TGTGCCAGCAGTGCCAGACAGAGGACCGATGAAAAACTGCTTTTT.

The rearrangement joins TRBV19 to TRBJ2-7, with 11 positions matching TRBD2. Germline V gene data show CDR1 as LNHDA and CDR2 as SQIVND (reference sequence). V gave up 7 bases and J gave up 6 bases; unmatched junction bases: 8. This CDR3 has 14 amino acids. The CDR3 DNA reads TGTGCCAGTAAAACTAGCGGGAGAGTGCCCGAGCAGTACTTC. Protein sequence: CASKTSGRVPEQYF.